This T cell receptor beta chain comes out of a study of blood T cell repertoires in COVID-19. The data were produced by immunoSEQ multiplex PCR, yet TCRdb's version contains in-frame clones alone and is incomplete. Of about 100,000 clones in the sample, about 86% were seen once. Germline V gives CDR1 LNHDA, CDR2 SQIVND (reference sequence). After removal of 3 bases from V and 7 bases from J, the junction contained 8 bases not matched to a gene. This CDR3 is built from 15 residues. This sequence originates from a woman between 45 and 60 years old who had recovered from COVID-19. The source material was PBMCs or T cells enriched from blood (not recorded which). V gene TRBV19 combines with J gene TRBJ2-1; 8 bases line up with TRBD2. The CDR3 spells CASSITGGTVNEQFF. CDR3 in DNA: TGTGCCAGTAGTATTACGGGGGGGACCGTAAATGAGCAGTTCTTC.